The 13 T cell receptor beta chains in this list originate from one sample, sequenced in a study of Ad26.COV2.S vaccination and SARS-CoV-2 variants. Clones were read by immunoSEQ multiplex PCR, and TCRdb kept only the in-frame ones, dropping some. The profile shows more than 300,000 clones, around 84% of them singletons. Specified treatment: 15 to 20 received Ad26.COV2.S at low or high dose, single or two shots; a few received placebo; per-sample allocation not given. Repertoires come from day 63 after the first vaccine or placebo injection. Sequences were derived from peripheral blood, sampled in a trial of Ad26.COV2.S vaccine versus placebo. The receptors here all came from a person aged 18-60 years who received the Ad26.COV2.S COVID-19 vaccine or a placebo.

The rearrangement links TRBV7-2 to TRBJ2-6, with 10 bases fitting TRBD1. V was clipped by 5 bases and J by 0 bases; unmatched bases: 7. Germline CDR1 SGHTA, CDR2 FQGNSA. The CDR3 has 18 residues. CDR3 amino acids: CASSPRQGARSGANVLTF. The DNA for the CDR3 is TGTGCCAGCAGCCCCAGACAGGGGGCCCGCTCTGGGGCCAACGTCCTGACTTTC.

The rearrangement links TRBV11-3 to TRBJ2-7; D is perhaps TRBD2 (6 bases). Trimming shortened V by 1 base and J by 3 bases, and 13 bases separated the two germline ends. This CDR3 region has 15 residues. In germline, CDR1 is SGHNT, CDR2 YENEEA. CDR3 nucleotides: TGTGCCAGCAGCTTAGGTCCTAGCGAGGACTACGAGCAGTACTTC. It translates to CASSLGPSEDYEQYF.

The CDR3 protein is CASSLILSGNQPQHF. The CDR3 region has the DNA TGTGCCAGCAGTTTAATTTTATCGGGAAATCAGCCCCAGCATTTT. This chain links TRBV27 with TRBJ1-5, with D hard to call. Trimming shortened V by 2 bases and J by 4 bases, and 12 bases separated the two germline ends. The germline V gene encodes CDR1 MNHEY and CDR2 SMNVEV (reference sequence). This CDR3 has 15 residues.

This chain connects TRBV3-1 (or the pseudogene TRBV3-2) to TRBJ1-1; no reliable D call. CDR1 LGHDT and CDR2 YNNKEL come from the germline V gene (reference sequence). This CDR3 has 13 residues. Trimming removed 4 bases from V and 4 bases from J, with 10 bases in between. The CDR3 protein is CASSLGSGTEAFF. CDR3 nucleotide sequence: TGTGCCAGCAGCCTGGGGTCAGGCACTGAAGCTTTCTTT.

CDR3 in DNA: TGTGCCTGGAGTGTGACCGTGAACCCTAGCGAGCAGTACTTC. It specifies CAWSVTVNPSEQYF. The chain is built from TRBV30 and TRBJ2-7, with unresolved D. V lost 0 bases to trimming and J lost 6 bases, with 15 bases between them. Germline CDR1 and CDR2: GTSNPN and SVGIG (reference sequence). The length of the CDR3 is 14 residues. The variable domain in full, completed from reference TRBV30 and TRBJ2-7, reads SQTIHQWPATLVQPVGSPLSLECTVEGTSNPNLYWYRQAAGRGLQLLFYSVGIGQISSEVPQNLSASRPQDRQFILSSKKLLLSDSGFYLCAWSVTVNPSEQYFGPGTRLTVT.

This clone has only a few counts. The rearrangement joins TRBV4-3 to TRBJ2-7; 7 positions agree with TRBD1. From germline, CDR1 is LGHNA and CDR2 YSLEER. J lost 1 base, V lost 2 bases, and 8 bases had no gene match. The CDR3 has 16 residues. This chain's CDR3 is CASSQSEGAQSYEQYF. DNA for the CDR3: TGCGCCAGCAGCCAAAGTGAGGGGGCCCAATCCTACGAGCAGTACTTC.

V usage is TRBV6-5 and J usage is TRBJ1-2; D unresolved. V was trimmed by 0 bases and J by 4 bases, leaving 12 bases between them. The V gene's germline CDR1 is MNHEY and CDR2 SVGAGI. The CDR3 has 15 residues. CDR3 DNA sequence: TGTGCCAGCAGTTACTCGGGCAATTCACCCTATGGCTACACCTTC. It specifies CASSYSGNSPYGYTF.

This clone showed up just once. The chain joins TRBV7-2 to TRBJ1-1; D possibly corresponds to TRBD1 (5 bases). There are 15 residues in the CDR3. V dropped 5 bases and J dropped 2 bases, with 15 bases sitting between them. Germline V lookup: CDR1 SGHTA, CDR2 FQGNSA. The CDR3 DNA reads TGTGCCAGCAGCCCGCCACGGGGACTTAACACTGAAGCTTTCTTT. Its translation: CASSPPRGLNTEAFF.

This chain connects TRBV5-4 to TRBJ2-7; 11 positions match TRBD2. The CDR3 loop spans 17 amino acids. Germline CDR1 is SGHNT and CDR2 is YYREEE (reference sequence). J was trimmed by 3 bases and V by 0 bases; bases with no gene match: 8. CDR3 region: CASSLDPTSGALYEQYF. DNA for the CDR3: TGTGCCAGCAGCTTGGACCCGACTAGCGGGGCCCTCTACGAGCAGTACTTC.

This chain connects TRBV4-1 to TRBJ2-2; possibly TRBD1 for D (5 bases). CDR3 length: 12 residues. The V end lost 5 bases, the J end lost 7 bases, and 8 bases lay between the germline ends. Germline assignment: CDR1 MGHRA and CDR2 YSYEKL. The CDR3 spells CASSARDGELFF. DNA for the CDR3: TGCGCCAGCAGCGCCAGGGACGGGGAGCTGTTTTTT.

This clone is a singleton in its sample. The chain has TRBV2 and TRBJ1-2; possibly TRBD1 for D (6 bases). The CDR3 is 13 residues long. V dropped 7 bases and J dropped 6 bases, with 15 bases sitting between them. Looked up from germline, CDR1 is SNHLY and CDR2 is FYNNEI. The CDR3 nucleotides are TGTGCCAGCACCTTGGGGGGGGCCCATGGCTACACCTTC. It codes for CASTLGGAHGYTF.

This clone was recorded many times. V is TRBV6-2 or TRBV6-3 and J is TRBJ1-2; 7 nucleotides align to TRBD1. The CDR3 sequence is 15 residues long. Trimming cost V 6 bases and J 0 bases; bases outside gene matches: 7. Germline V gene sequence: CDR1 MNHEY, CDR2 SVGEGT. The chain's CDR3 is CASSQTQGTNYGYTF. CDR3 nucleotide sequence: TGTGCCAGCAGCCAGACACAGGGGACTAACTATGGCTACACCTTC.

V is TRBV7-6 and J is TRBJ2-2, with 9 bases identical to TRBD2. The CDR3 has 15 amino acids. Germline V gene data show CDR1 as SGHVS and CDR2 as FNYEAQ. Trimming took 8 bases from V and 4 from J; bases not matched to a gene: 8. The CDR3: CASGVLAGLTGELFF. Here the CDR3 DNA reads TGTGCCAGCGGCGTACTAGCGGGCCTCACCGGGGAGCTGTTTTTT.